Listed below are T cell receptor beta chains from one sample, sequenced in a study of shared clonotypes between healthy human individuals. TCRdb keeps only in-frame clones here, not all; method: immunoSEQ multiplex PCR. The sample consists of around 2.3 million clones, approximately 96% of them appearing once. The source material was naive CD4+ T cells sorted from blood. These receptors all come from a man between 18 and 35 years old in good health. Each CDR3 is given with its conserved first and last residue. D genes are given only for firm matches. Clone size is shown for a subset of rows, as once, few, many or a class of expanded clone.

d_gene: -; j_gene: TRBJ2-3; v_gene: TRBV6-1; abundance: -; CDR3nt: TGTGCCAGCCTTGGGGGCACAGATACGCAGTATTTT; CDR3aa: CASLGGTDTQYF
d_gene: -; j_gene: TRBJ2-1; v_gene: TRBV2; abundance: -; CDR3nt: TGTGCCAGCAGTGAGCTGGGGTCGAGCTCCTACAATGAGCAGTTCTTC; CDR3aa: CASSELGSSSYNEQFF
d_gene: TRBD2; j_gene: TRBJ2-1; v_gene: TRBV2; abundance: -; CDR3nt: TGTGCCAGCAGACCCCCACTAGCGGGAGGAGGCAATGAGCAGTTCTTC; CDR3aa: CASRPPLAGGGNEQFF
d_gene: -; j_gene: TRBJ2-5; v_gene: TRBV19; abundance: -; CDR3nt: TGTGCCAGCCGGGGCGGTAAAGAGACCCAGTACTTC; CDR3aa: CASRGGKETQYF
d_gene: TRBD1; j_gene: TRBJ1-6; v_gene: TRBV11-2; abundance: -; CDR3nt: TGTGCCAGCAGCCCCGGACAGGGCGGCCATAATTCACCCCTCCACTTT; CDR3aa: CASSPGQGGHNSPLHF
d_gene: TRBD1; j_gene: TRBJ1-6; v_gene: TRBV25-1; abundance: few; CDR3nt: TGTGCCAGCAGTGCCCTAGGGGGACAGGGTGGATCACCCCTCCACTTT; CDR3aa: CASSALGGQGGSPLHF
d_gene: TRBD2; j_gene: TRBJ2-2; v_gene: TRBV19; abundance: -; CDR3nt: TGTGCCAGTAGTGGGGGGACTAGAACCGGGGAGCTGTTTTTT; CDR3aa: CASSGGTRTGELFF
d_gene: -; j_gene: TRBJ1-1; v_gene: TRBV6-6; abundance: -; CDR3nt: TGTGCCAGCAGTTATGGGAGGACCACTGAAGCTTTCTTT; CDR3aa: CASSYGRTTEAFF
d_gene: -; j_gene: TRBJ2-2; v_gene: TRBV7-9; abundance: -; CDR3nt: TGTGCCAGCAGCTTAAAGGGAAACGGGGAGCTGTTTTTT; CDR3aa: CASSLKGNGELFF
d_gene: -; j_gene: TRBJ2-2; v_gene: TRBV30; abundance: few; CDR3nt: TGTGCCTGGAGTAGACGAACCGGGGAGCTGTTTTTT; CDR3aa: CAWSRRTGELFF
d_gene: TRBD2; j_gene: TRBJ2-1; v_gene: TRBV2; abundance: -; CDR3nt: TGTGCCAGCAGCGCCGACTGGGCGGGGGGGCAGAATGAGCAGTTCTTC; CDR3aa: CASSADWAGGQNEQFF
d_gene: -; j_gene: TRBJ2-5; v_gene: TRBV6-5; abundance: -; CDR3nt: TGTGCCAGCAGTTCCCCGGCGGTAGGGACCCAGTACTTC; CDR3aa: CASSSPAVGTQYF
d_gene: -; j_gene: TRBJ1-1; v_gene: TRBV7-2; abundance: -; CDR3nt: TGTGCCAGCAGCTTAAGGGGTGGGGCAGTTGAAGCTTTCTTT; CDR3aa: CASSLRGGAVEAFF
d_gene: -; j_gene: TRBJ1-1; v_gene: TRBV25-1; abundance: -; CDR3nt: TGTGCCAGCAGTGAATGGGGGGGGGACCCCGAAGCTTTCTTT; CDR3aa: CASSEWGGDPEAFF
d_gene: -; j_gene: TRBJ2-7; v_gene: TRBV11-3; abundance: -; CDR3nt: TGTGCCAGCAGCTCCCTCCGGTTAAACTACGAGCAGTACTTC; CDR3aa: CASSSLRLNYEQYF
d_gene: -; j_gene: TRBJ1-2; v_gene: TRBV6-1; abundance: -; CDR3nt: TGTGCCAGCAGACCCGGGGGTGTGATGTATGGCTACACCTTC; CDR3aa: CASRPGGVMYGYTF
d_gene: TRBD1; j_gene: TRBJ1-4; v_gene: TRBV4-2; abundance: -; CDR3nt: TGTGCCAGCAGCCGGTCAGGGGGCCCAACTAATGAAAAACTGTTTTTT; CDR3aa: CASSRSGGPTNEKLFF
d_gene: TRBD1; j_gene: TRBJ2-3; v_gene: TRBV29-1; abundance: -; CDR3nt: TGCAGCGTCCTCCCCGGGACAGGGGGAGGGGATACGCAGTATTTT; CDR3aa: CSVLPGTGGGDTQYF
d_gene: -; j_gene: TRBJ1-5; v_gene: TRBV4-1; abundance: -; CDR3nt: TGCGCCAGCAGCCAAGATGGGCAGGTAAATCAGCCCCAGCATTTT; CDR3aa: CASSQDGQVNQPQHF
d_gene: -; j_gene: TRBJ1-6; v_gene: TRBV9; abundance: -; CDR3nt: TGTGCCAGCAGCGTAGCTCAGGGAAATTCACCCCTCCACTTT; CDR3aa: CASSVAQGNSPLHF